Reported below is one T cell receptor beta chain. This entry comes from a study of STAT5B mutations in CD4+ large granular lymphocyte leukemia. Germline CDR1 is SGHNT and CDR2 is YYREEE (reference sequence). The length of the CDR3 is 12 residues. The V and J ends lost 4 bases and 3 bases respectively, with 8 bases between them. The assay was immunoSEQ multiplex PCR, and TCRdb's table has in-frame clones only and misses some. The data hold some 3,500 clones, with less than 90% observed a single time. The TCR was taken from a human donor in good health. The material sequenced was CD4+ T cells from blood buffy coats. The J gene is TRBJ2-7, the V gene TRBV5-4; possible D gene TRBD1, 7 bases. In nucleotides, the CDR3 is TGTGCCAGCAGCCAGGGGGGCTACGAGCAGTACTTC. Residues: CASSQGGYEQYF.